These T cell receptor beta chains were read from a single sample in a study of T-cell reconstitution after alpha-beta-depleted transplantation in children. Each CDR3 protein is one row after TCRdb ran MiXCR on the PCR reads. This repertoire shows around 240,000 distinct CDR3 sequences, roughly 8% found once; its top ten account for roughly 5.8%. The sequencing here drew on PBMCs, mostly from graft donor cells, taken 180 days after TCRalphabeta/CD19-depleted stem cell transplant. Receptors originate from a male patient younger than 18 who had a stem cell transplant for acute lymphoblastic leukemia, so the T cells may come from the graft donor. Each CDR3 is given with its conserved first and last residue. D genes are given only for firm matches. Expanded clones are given a class, and other clones once, few, many or no size at all.

D: .; J: TRBJ2-5; V: TRBV18; size: many; CDR3: CASSRDTRAETQYF; DNA: TGTGCCAGCTCACGGGACACCCGGGCGGAGACCCAGTACTTC
D: .; J: TRBJ2-1; V: TRBV21-1; size: many; CDR3: CASSKVNNEQFF; DNA: TGTGCCAGCAGCAAAGTAAACAATGAGCAGTTCTTC
D: TRBD1; J: TRBJ1-2; V: TRBV11-2; size: many; CDR3: CASSTGQPNYGYTF; DNA: TGTGCCAGCAGCACGGGACAGCCCAACTATGGCTACACCTTC
D: .; J: TRBJ2-1; V: TRBV27; size: .; CDR3: CASSPLAVGEQFF; DNA: TGTGCCAGCAGTCCCCTGGCGGTCGGCGAGCAGTTCTTC
D: .; J: TRBJ1-2; V: TRBV11-1; size: many; CDR3: CASSLSSPLLEREGGYTF; DNA: TGTGCCAGCAGCTTATCCAGCCCCCTGTTGGAGCGGGAGGGTGGCTACACCTTC
D: .; J: TRBJ1-6; V: TRBV5-1; size: many; CDR3: CASSRENSPLHF; DNA: TGCGCCAGCAGCCGAGAGAATTCACCCCTCCACTTT
D: .; J: TRBJ1-3; V: TRBV28; size: many; CDR3: CASLPGQINSGNTIYF; DNA: TGTGCCAGCCTCCCTGGTCAGATAAACTCTGGAAACACCATATATTTT
D: .; J: TRBJ2-1; V: TRBV12-3/TRBV12-4; size: many; CDR3: CASSFYGYNEQFF; DNA: TGTGCCAGCAGTTTTTACGGGTACAATGAGCAGTTCTTC
D: .; J: TRBJ1-2; V: TRBV20-1; size: many; CDR3: CSAGGYTF; DNA: TGCAGTGCCGGTGGCTACACCTTC
D: TRBD2; J: TRBJ2-1; V: TRBV24-1; size: many; CDR3: CATSDSSGRNNEQFF; DNA: TGTGCCACCAGTGATTCTAGCGGGAGGAACAATGAGCAGTTCTTC
D: TRBD1; J: TRBJ1-1; V: TRBV5-6; size: many; CDR3: CASSRQGIDTEAFF; DNA: TGTGCCAGCAGCCGACAGGGGATCGACACTGAAGCTTTCTTT
D: TRBD2; J: TRBJ2-1; V: TRBV3-1; size: once; CDR3: CASSLDMIGRKLAGVGQFF; DNA: TGTGCCAGCAGCCTCGATATGATAGGGAGAAAGCTAGCGGGAGTGGGGCAGTTCTTC
D: .; J: TRBJ2-3; V: TRBV7-3; size: many; CDR3: CASSLFPGDTQYF; DNA: TGTGCCAGCAGCCTATTCCCGGGAGATACGCAGTATTTT
D: .; J: TRBJ2-3; V: TRBV7-8; size: many; CDR3: CASSPMGPSGTDTQYF; DNA: TGTGCCAGCAGTCCCATGGGGCCTAGCGGCACAGATACGCAGTATTTT
D: TRBD2; J: TRBJ2-2; V: TRBV7-8; size: many; CDR3: CASRPTGAGGPTGELFF; DNA: TGTGCCAGCAGGCCCACGGGCGCGGGAGGTCCCACCGGGGAGCTGTTTTTT
D: TRBD2; J: TRBJ2-1; V: TRBV7-8; size: few; CDR3: CASSPSGGAGRGEQFF; DNA: TGTGCCAGCAGCCCCAGCGGGGGGGCCGGCCGGGGTGAGCAGTTCTTC
D: .; J: TRBJ1-1; V: TRBV7-2; size: many; CDR3: CASSFRANTEAFF; DNA: TGTGCCAGCAGCTTTAGGGCAAACACTGAAGCTTTCTTT
D: .; J: TRBJ2-2; V: TRBV2; size: few; CDR3: CASNQNRNTGELFF; DNA: TGTGCCAGCAACCAAAACAGGAACACCGGGGAGCTGTTTTTT
D: TRBD1; J: TRBJ2-3; V: TRBV7-9; size: .; CDR3: CASSLVHWGQSTDTQYF; DNA: TGTGCCAGCAGCTTAGTTCATTGGGGACAGAGCACAGATACGCAGTATTTT
D: TRBD2; J: TRBJ2-1; V: TRBV18; size: once; CDR3: CASSRKTSGSSYNEQFF; DNA: TGTGCCAGCTCACGGAAGACTAGCGGGAGTTCCTACAATGAGCAGTTCTTC
D: .; J: TRBJ2-2; V: TRBV12-3/TRBV12-4; size: .; CDR3: CARTQLRGGRGGTGELFF; DNA: TGTGCCCGCACCCAGCTCAGGGGGGGCAGGGGAGGCACCGGGGAGCTGTTTTTT
D: TRBD1; J: TRBJ1-2; V: TRBV12-3/TRBV12-4; size: many; CDR3: CASSVGQSGYTF; DNA: TGTGCCAGCAGTGTGGGACAGAGCGGCTACACCTTC
D: TRBD1; J: TRBJ2-1; V: TRBV28; size: many; CDR3: CASSSPGTGVGEQFF; DNA: TGTGCCAGCAGTTCCCCCGGGACAGGGGTGGGAGAGCAGTTCTTC
D: TRBD1; J: TRBJ2-3; V: TRBV5-1; size: many; CDR3: CASSWTGSGTDTQYF; DNA: TGCGCCAGCAGCTGGACAGGGTCAGGGACAGATACGCAGTATTTT
D: .; J: TRBJ2-1; V: TRBV28; size: many; CDR3: CASSQISASSYNEQFF; DNA: TGTGCCAGCAGTCAGATTAGCGCGAGCTCCTACAATGAGCAGTTCTTC
D: .; J: TRBJ2-4; V: TRBV28; size: many; CDR3: CASSSRQALQYF; DNA: TGTGCCAGCAGTTCCCGACAAGCCCTTCAGTACTTC
D: .; J: TRBJ2-4; V: TRBV20-1; size: many; CDR3: CSAPDLNIAKNIQYF; DNA: TGCAGTGCTCCTGACTTGAACATAGCCAAAAACATTCAGTACTTC
D: .; J: TRBJ1-2; V: TRBV28; size: many; CDR3: CASSSLQWRGYTF; DNA: TGTGCCAGCAGTTCCCTCCAGTGGCGGGGCTACACCTTC
D: .; J: TRBJ2-1; V: TRBV29-1; size: many; CDR3: CSSRIRSYNEQFF; DNA: TGCAGCTCTAGAATCCGCTCCTACAATGAGCAGTTCTTC
D: .; J: TRBJ1-5; V: TRBV7-3; size: many; CDR3: CASSLGGSQPQHF; DNA: TGTGCCAGCAGCTTAGGGGGATCTCAGCCCCAGCATTTT
D: .; J: TRBJ2-5; V: TRBV18; size: many; CDR3: CASSIGTGRIKLDRETQYF; DNA: TGTGCCAGCTCGATCGGAACGGGACGGATTAAACTGGATCGAGAGACCCAGTACTTC
D: .; J: TRBJ1-5; V: TRBV6-2/TRBV6-3; size: .; CDR3: CASSYGGPQHF; DNA: TGTGCCAGCAGTTATGGGGGGCCCCAGCATTTT
D: TRBD2; J: TRBJ2-3; V: TRBV2; size: many; CDR3: CASSEPTTLSSGGSLIPDTQYF; DNA: TGTGCCAGCAGTGAACCTACCACCCTTTCTAGCGGGGGATCACTCATCCCGGATACGCAGTATTTT
D: TRBD2; J: TRBJ2-1; V: TRBV20-1; size: many; CDR3: CSATGLAGGLSYNEQFF; DNA: TGCAGTGCTACGGGACTAGCGGGAGGACTTTCCTACAATGAGCAGTTCTTC
D: .; J: TRBJ2-1; V: TRBV6-1; size: many; CDR3: CASRGRGASSYNEQFF; DNA: TGTGCCAGCAGGGGAAGGGGGGCAAGCTCCTACAATGAGCAGTTCTTC
D: TRBD2; J: TRBJ2-1; V: TRBV29-1; size: many; CDR3: CSVAGLAGDNEQFF; DNA: TGCAGCGTTGCTGGACTAGCGGGAGACAATGAGCAGTTCTTC
D: .; J: TRBJ2-7; V: TRBV9; size: many; CDR3: CASSVTGTASGEQYF; DNA: TGTGCCAGCAGCGTGACGGGGACCGCGTCGGGCGAGCAGTACTTC
D: .; J: TRBJ1-2; V: TRBV12-3/TRBV12-4; size: many; CDR3: CASSFLSVSTTNYGYTF; DNA: TGTGCCAGCAGTTTCCTTAGCGTATCGACAACCAACTATGGCTACACCTTC
D: TRBD1; J: TRBJ2-7; V: TRBV29-1; size: many; CDR3: CSVVGDRLYEQYF; DNA: TGCAGCGTTGTGGGGGACAGGCTTTACGAGCAGTACTTC
D: .; J: TRBJ2-3; V: TRBV6-2/TRBV6-3; size: many; CDR3: CASSYPYRGDTQYF; DNA: TGTGCCAGCAGTTACCCCTATCGGGGAGATACGCAGTATTTT
D: .; J: TRBJ2-5; V: TRBV7-6; size: many; CDR3: CASSLGKSQETQYF; DNA: TGTGCCAGCAGCCTAGGCAAAAGCCAAGAGACCCAGTACTTC
D: TRBD1; J: TRBJ2-7; V: TRBV20-1; size: .; CDR3: CSASGQGAWEQYF; DNA: TGCAGTGCTAGCGGGCAGGGGGCCTGGGAGCAGTACTTC
D: .; J: TRBJ2-7; V: TRBV20-1; size: many; CDR3: CSAIPGVPYEQYF; DNA: TGCAGTGCTATCCCGGGGGTCCCCTACGAGCAGTACTTC
D: .; J: TRBJ2-1; V: TRBV6-5; size: .; CDR3: CASSYSYRVGWNEQFF; DNA: TGTGCCAGCAGTTACTCGTACAGGGTCGGTTGGAATGAGCAGTTCTTC
D: TRBD1; J: TRBJ1-1; V: TRBV20-1; size: .; CDR3: CSATGGRTEAFF; DNA: TGCAGTGCTACAGGGGGCAGGACTGAAGCTTTCTTT
D: .; J: TRBJ2-1; V: TRBV20-1; size: many; CDR3: CSARGQFNEQFF; DNA: TGCAGTGCTAGAGGACAGTTCAATGAGCAGTTCTTC
D: TRBD1; J: TRBJ1-3; V: TRBV10-3; size: many; CDR3: CAISPRGQGAPGNTIYF; DNA: TGTGCCATCTCTCCCCGGGGACAGGGGGCGCCCGGAAACACCATATATTTT
D: TRBD2; J: TRBJ2-3; V: TRBV20-1; size: many; CDR3: CSAPRGGTDTQYF; DNA: TGCAGTGCCCCCCGGGGGGGCACAGATACGCAGTATTTT
D: .; J: TRBJ2-3; V: TRBV20-1; size: many; CDR3: CSADGHASTDTQYF; DNA: TGCAGTGCTGATGGACACGCGAGCACAGATACGCAGTATTTT